The 26 T cell receptor beta chains presented below share a single source sample, sequenced in a study of blood T cell repertoires in COVID-19. TCRdb's table, derived via immunoSEQ multiplex PCR, lists solely in-frame clones and lacks some. The sample lists roughly 140,000 clones, approximately 84% occurring once. The sample was peripheral blood. The origin of the receptors is a woman aged 55 to 70 with COVID-19, enrolled during active disease.

Turning to this clone: The same CDR3 is also encoded by other DNA sequences in this sample. J is TRBJ1-1 and V is TRBV6-4, with D possibly TRBD1 on 6 matching bases. Germline CDR1 is MRHNA and CDR2 is SNTAGT. CDR3 length equals 14 residues. V lost 6 bases and J lost 2, with 13 bases in between. The CDR3 bases are TGTGCCAGCAGGGAGACAGGTAGAAACACTGAAGCTTTCTTT. Its translation is CASRETGRNTEAFF.

The chain employs TRBV5-5 and TRBJ1-5; 8 bases map to TRBD1. Germline V gives CDR1 SGHKS, CDR2 YYEKEE (reference sequence). This CDR3 has 17 residues. Trimming removed 0 bases from V and 6 bases from J; junction bases left unmatched: 11. The CDR3 protein is CASSLGVSRGQVQPQHF. In nucleotides, the CDR3 is TGTGCCAGCAGCTTGGGGGTATCCAGGGGGCAGGTTCAGCCCCAGCATTTT.

The chain recombines TRBV6-5 with TRBJ1-5; D gene ambiguous. V lost 6 bases and J lost 3, with 12 bases in between. CDR1 and CDR2 from the germline V gene are MNHEY and SVGAGI. CDR3 size: 14 residues. The CDR3 region is CASSPTGFNQPQHF. Written as DNA, the CDR3 is TGTGCCAGCAGCCCAACCGGGTTCAATCAGCCCCAGCATTTT.

This clone turned up a few times. The rearrangement uses TRBV18 and TRBJ1-3; 10 bases agree with TRBD1. Trimming cost V 4 bases and J 1 base; bases outside gene matches: 4. CDR1 is KGHSH and CDR2 is LQKENI in the germline V gene. The CDR3 is 16 amino acids. Here the CDR3 reads CASSLGQGGSGNTIYF. As DNA, the CDR3 is TGTGCCAGCTCACTCGGACAGGGGGGTTCTGGAAACACCATATATTTT.

This chain connects TRBV18 to TRBJ2-5, with D possibly TRBD1 on 6 matching bases. Trimming took off 5 bases at V and 2 bases at J, with 21 bases between the two ends. Germline CDR1 and CDR2: KGHSH and LQKENI. The CDR3 spans 17 residues. The CDR3 coding sequence is TGTGCCAGCTCATCCAGCCCCTATCGACAGGAGCAAGAGACCCAGTACTTC. As protein: CASSSSPYRQEQETQYF.

This clone showed up just a few times. The rearrangement uses TRBV18 and TRBJ1-3; D remains unclear. Germline V gene sequence: CDR1 KGHSH, CDR2 LQKENI. Between the trimmed V and J ends, which lost 0 bases and 4 bases, there was a span of 10 bases. The CDR3 has 15 residues. The DNA for the CDR3 is TGTGCCAGCTCACCACCGGAGCGGTCCGGAAACACCATATATTTT. Amino acids: CASSPPERSGNTIYF.

The rearrangement joins TRBV28 to TRBJ1-1; unclear D gene. This CDR3 has 14 amino acids. Germline V gene data show CDR1 as MDHEN and CDR2 as SYDVKM. Trimming took off 6 bases at V and 1 base at J, with 12 bases between the two ends. In DNA form, the CDR3 reads TGTGCCAGCAGCCTGGGGAGGCAGAACACTGAAGCTTTCTTT. Protein sequence: CASSLGRQNTEAFF.

The chain uses TRBV19 and TRBJ1-6; TRBD1 aligns across 9 bases. The CDR3 extends over 13 amino acids. The germline V gene has CDR1 LNHDA and CDR2 SQIVND (reference sequence). The junction had 8 bases not matched to a gene; V was cut back by 10 bases and J by 10 bases. This CDR3 reads CATGTGLGSPLHF. CDR3 DNA sequence: TGTGCCACCGGGACAGGGTTAGGATCACCCCTCCACTTT.

J is TRBJ1-1 and V is TRBV27; 10 nucleotides align to TRBD1. This CDR3 is 13 amino acids long. With 6 bases clipped from V and 11 bases from J, the junction kept 9 bases outside the gene matches. The V gene's germline CDR1 is MNHEY and CDR2 SMNVEV (reference sequence). CDR3 in amino acids: CASSRRQGALAFF. The CDR3 region has the DNA TGTGCCAGCAGCCGCCGACAGGGGGCTTTGGCTTTCTTT.

This clone was found many times. The V and J genes are TRBV5-1 and TRBJ2-2; 10 positions agree with TRBD1. With 2 bases clipped from V and 4 bases from J, the junction kept 5 bases outside the gene matches. This CDR3 has 16 residues. The germline V gene has CDR1 SGHRS and CDR2 YFSETQ. Written as DNA, the CDR3 is TGCGCCAGCAGCTTAGACAGGGGGCGTATCACCGGGGAGCTGTTTTTT. Residues: CASSLDRGRITGELFF.

This chain joins TRBV5-4 and TRBJ2-7, with a possible D match to TRBD1 (5 bases). The CDR3 spans 15 residues. Germline assignment: CDR1 SGHNT and CDR2 YYREEE (reference sequence). The V gene lost 4 bases and the J gene lost 1 base, with 15 bases spanning the gap. The CDR3 region has the DNA TGTGCCAGCAGCCTGGGGCTTGGTATTTCCTACGAGCAGTACTTC. Translated, it gives CASSLGLGISYEQYF.

V gene TRBV10-3 combines with J gene TRBJ1-5; D uncertain. Germline-derived CDR1 and CDR2 are ENHRY and SYGVKD. V lost 2 bases and J 5 bases, leaving 7 bases between the germline ends. The CDR3 runs to 13 residues. The CDR3 protein is CAISERGDQPQHF. CDR3 in DNA: TGTGCCATCAGTGAGAGAGGCGATCAGCCCCAGCATTTT.

The sample holds one count of this clone. The V and J genes are TRBV7-6 and TRBJ1-5; 7 bases line up with TRBD1. Germline CDR1 and CDR2: SGHVS and FNYEAQ. CDR3 length: 15 amino acids. The ends lost 5 bases at V and 2 bases at J; junction bases unmatched: 6. The CDR3 region has the DNA TGTGCCAGCAGCCCAACAGGGGCTCGCAATCAGCCCCAGCATTTT. It encodes CASSPTGARNQPQHF. Filled out from reference TRBV7-6 and TRBJ1-5, the complete variable domain reads GAGVSQSPRYKVTKRGQDVALRCDPISGHVSLYWYRQALGQGPEFLTYFNYEAQQDKSGLPNDRFSAERPEGSISTLTIQRTEQRDSAMYRCASSPTGARNQPQHFGDGTRLSIL.

The chain has TRBV24-1 and TRBJ2-1; TRBD2 matches 14 bases. Germline V CDR1 and CDR2: KGHDR, SFDVKD. The junction had 8 bases not matched to a gene; V was cut back by 5 bases and J by 9 bases. CDR3 length: 16 amino acids. The CDR3 is CATSGETSGRGGEQFF. CDR3 in DNA: TGTGCCACCAGTGGCGAGACTAGCGGGAGGGGCGGTGAGCAGTTCTTC.

This clone was observed a handful of times. Other DNA sequences within the sample encode an identical CDR3. The chain recombines TRBV25-1 with TRBJ1-3; D is unresolved. V was trimmed by 2 bases and J by 4 bases, leaving 6 bases between them. The CDR3 is made up of 13 amino acids. Germline CDR1 and CDR2: MGHDK and SYGVNS. The CDR3 coding sequence is TGTGCCAGCAGTGAACCGGGAGGAAACACCATATATTTT. Residues: CASSEPGGNTIYF.

This rearrangement joins TRBV7-8 to TRBJ1-1; 7 bases match TRBD1. The V gene's germline CDR1 is SGHVS and CDR2 FQNEAQ. Unmatched junction bases numbered 2, after V lost 1 base and J lost 0 bases. The CDR3 spans 15 residues. The CDR3 loop is CASSLGTGVNTEAFF. As DNA, the CDR3 is TGTGCCAGCAGCTTAGGGACAGGTGTGAACACTGAAGCTTTCTTT. Based on the CDR3 plus reference TRBV7-8 and TRBJ1-1, the full variable domain is GAGVSQSPRYKVAKRGQDVALRCDPISGHVSLFWYQQALGQGPEFLTYFQNEAQLDKSGLPSDRFFAERPEGSVSTLKIQRTQQEDSAVYLCASSLGTGVNTEAFFGQGTRLTVV.

This clone was seen only once. The chain couples TRBV7-9 to TRBJ1-2; TRBD1 is a possible D gene (6 bases). Trimming cost V 1 base and J 8 bases, with 17 bases left between them. CDR3 length equals 15 residues. Germline values: CDR1 SEHNR, CDR2 FQNEAQ (reference sequence). CDR3 in amino acids: CASSLEGGGAEGYTF. CDR3 coding DNA: TGTGCCAGCAGCTTAGAGGGCGGGGGCGCAGAGGGCTACACCTTC.

The rearrangement links TRBV19 to TRBJ2-2; D might be TRBD1 (5 bases). The CDR3 totals 15 residues. Germline CDR1 LNHDA, CDR2 SQIVND (reference sequence). V lost 7 bases and J lost 0, with 12 bases in between. CDR3 sequence: CASTPGRTNTGELFF. The CDR3 DNA follows: TGTGCCAGTACCCCAGGGCGGACGAACACCGGGGAGCTGTTTTTT. Complete variable domain (other parts from reference TRBV19 and TRBJ2-2): DGGITQSPKYLFRKEGQNVTLSCEQNLNHDAMYWYRQDPGQGLRLIYYSQIVNDFQKGDIAEGYSVSREKKESFPLTVTSAQKNPTAFYLCASTPGRTNTGELFFGEGSRLTVL.

The rearrangement uses TRBV7-9 and TRBJ1-1; the match to TRBD1 covers 10 bases. The CDR3 consists of 14 residues. The ends lost 5 bases at V and 5 bases at J; junction bases unmatched: 5. Germline CDR1 reads SEHNR; CDR2 reads FQNEAQ (reference sequence). The CDR3 loop reads CASSDRGRRTEAFF. The DNA of the CDR3 is TGTGCCAGCAGCGACAGGGGGCGGAGAACTGAAGCTTTCTTT.

V is TRBV2 and J is TRBJ1-2, with TRBD1 identical over 10 bases. Germline V lookup: CDR1 SNHLY, CDR2 FYNNEI. V lost 5 bases, J lost 6 bases, and 12 bases stayed unmatched. The CDR3 consists of 16 residues. This CDR3 is CASSTSLTGGEDGYTF. In DNA form, the CDR3 reads TGTGCCAGCAGTACCTCTTTGACAGGGGGCGAGGATGGCTACACCTTC.

J is TRBJ2-7 and V is TRBV11-3; 10 bases match TRBD1. The CDR3 has 17 residues. The junction had 13 bases not matched to a gene; V was cut back by 1 base and J by 7 bases. Germline CDR1 reads SGHNT; CDR2 reads YENEEA. CDR3 residues: CASSLGDSGTGVEEQYF. CDR3 DNA sequence: TGTGCCAGCAGCTTAGGGGATTCCGGGACAGGGGTGGAAGAGCAGTACTTC.

This CDR3 reads CATSTTSWTYEQYF. DNA of the CDR3: TGTGCCACCAGCACGACTAGCTGGACCTACGAGCAGTACTTC. The J gene is TRBJ2-7, the V gene TRBV15, with TRBD2 matching over 7 bases. With V trimmed by 4 bases and J by 2 bases, 5 bases remained unmatched. In germline, CDR1 is LNHNV, CDR2 YYDKDF (reference sequence). The CDR3 is made up of 14 amino acids.

The chain is built from TRBV6-5 and TRBJ2-7; tentative D call: TRBD1 (6 bases). The CDR3 is made up of 14 amino acids. Deletions cut 0 bases from V and 3 bases from J, with 9 bases between. Germline lookup yields CDR1 MNHEY and CDR2 SVGAGI. DNA of the CDR3: TGTGCCAGCAGTTACTCGGCACAGGGCTACGAGCAGTACTTC. Protein sequence: CASSYSAQGYEQYF.

The rearrangement uses TRBV7-2 and TRBJ1-5; 8 bases line up with TRBD1. The germline V gene has CDR1 SGHTA and CDR2 FQGNSA. The CDR3 totals 15 residues. Trimming took 5 bases from V and 9 from J; bases not matched to a gene: 12. CDR3 loop: CASSPSGQEIGPQHF. DNA for the CDR3: TGTGCCAGCAGCCCCTCGGGACAGGAGATCGGGCCCCAGCATTTT.

This clone was detected only once. The chain carries TRBV5-6 and TRBJ1-2, with D perhaps matching TRBD1 (5 bases). The CDR3 consists of 14 residues. CDR1 is SGHDT, CDR2 YYEEEE, per germline. V was pared by 4 bases and J by 1 base, with 11 bases between. The CDR3 loop is CASSPGGINYGYTF. In DNA form, the CDR3 reads TGTGCCAGCAGCCCCGGGGGGATTAACTATGGCTACACCTTC.

The CDR3 DNA sequence: TGTGCCAGCAGTTTACATCAAGCAACTAATGAAAAACTGTTTTTT. This codes for CASSLHQATNEKLFF. The genes are TRBV6-5 and TRBJ1-4, with unresolved D. V lost 4 bases to trimming and J lost 0 bases, with 9 bases between them. Per the germline V gene, CDR1 is MNHEY and CDR2 is SVGAGI. The CDR3 is 15 residues long.